This TCR beta chain was found in a study of spatial heterogeneity in lung cancer. Regarding the study as a whole: Higher tumor mutation counts went along with higher counts of expanded intratumoral alpha and beta TCRs.

Sample time point: sample taken at primary tumor resection. Unsorted whole RNA samples from tumor, nontumor lung or frozen PBMC were sequenced. To note about this clonotype: The antigen is undetermined.

Each CDR3 protein gets one entry after TCRdb re-called the 5' RACE reads with MiXCR. The sample shows roughly 4,000 distinct CDR3 sequences, around 10% of them seen only once. The sequence came from a female donor with early-stage non-small cell lung cancer. The specimen was lung tumor tissue, collected at surgery.

CDR3 sequence reads: CATSTGTGVEEQFF. DNA for the CDR3: TGTGCCACCAGCACGGGGACAGGGGTGGAGGAGCAGTTCTTC. The chain combines TRBV15 with TRBJ2-1; 10 bases agree with TRBD1. The CDR3 length is 14 residues. J was trimmed by 10 bases and V by 4 bases; bases with no gene match: 7. Looked up from germline, CDR1 is LNHNV and CDR2 is YYDKDF (reference sequence).